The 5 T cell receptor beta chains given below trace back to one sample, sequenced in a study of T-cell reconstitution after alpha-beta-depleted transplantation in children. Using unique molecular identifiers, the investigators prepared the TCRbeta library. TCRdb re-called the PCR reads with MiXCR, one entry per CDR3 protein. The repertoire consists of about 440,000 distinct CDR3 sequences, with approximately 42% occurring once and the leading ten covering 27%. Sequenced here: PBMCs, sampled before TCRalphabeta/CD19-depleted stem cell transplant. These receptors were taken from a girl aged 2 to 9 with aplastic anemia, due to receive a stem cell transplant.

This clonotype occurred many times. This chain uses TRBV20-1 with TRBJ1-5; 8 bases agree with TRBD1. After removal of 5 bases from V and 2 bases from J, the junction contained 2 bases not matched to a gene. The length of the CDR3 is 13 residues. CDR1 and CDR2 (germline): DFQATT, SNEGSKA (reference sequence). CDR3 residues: CSAHRGGNQPQHF. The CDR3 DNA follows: TGCAGTGCTCACAGGGGGGGCAATCAGCCCCAGCATTTT.

The CDR3 bases are TGTGCCAGCAGCCAAGCTTGGCAGAAGGAGACCCAGTACTTC. It encodes CASSQAWQKETQYF. This chain joins TRBV3-1 and TRBJ2-5; D is unclear. This CDR3 has 14 amino acids. The germline gives CDR1 LGHDT, CDR2 YNNKEL (reference sequence). Trimming removed 1 base from V and 5 bases from J, with 11 bases in between.

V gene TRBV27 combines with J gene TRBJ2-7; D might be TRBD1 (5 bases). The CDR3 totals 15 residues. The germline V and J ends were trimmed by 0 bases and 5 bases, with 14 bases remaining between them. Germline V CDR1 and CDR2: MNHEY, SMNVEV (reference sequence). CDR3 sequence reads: CASSLSLARVHEQYF. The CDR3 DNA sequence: TGTGCCAGCAGTTTATCATTGGCCAGGGTCCACGAGCAGTACTTC.

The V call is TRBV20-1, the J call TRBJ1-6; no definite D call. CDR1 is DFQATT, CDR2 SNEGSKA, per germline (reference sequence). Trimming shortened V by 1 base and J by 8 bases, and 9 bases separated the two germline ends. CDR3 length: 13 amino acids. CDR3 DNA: TGCAGTGCTAGAGTGGGTAGGGATTCACCCCTCCACTTT. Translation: CSARVGRDSPLHF.

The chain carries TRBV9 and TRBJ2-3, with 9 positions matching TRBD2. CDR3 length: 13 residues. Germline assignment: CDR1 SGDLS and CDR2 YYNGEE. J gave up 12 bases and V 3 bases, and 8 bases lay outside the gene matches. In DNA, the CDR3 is TGTGCCAGCAGCGGATTAGCGGGAGATGGACAGTATTTT. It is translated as CASSGLAGDGQYF.